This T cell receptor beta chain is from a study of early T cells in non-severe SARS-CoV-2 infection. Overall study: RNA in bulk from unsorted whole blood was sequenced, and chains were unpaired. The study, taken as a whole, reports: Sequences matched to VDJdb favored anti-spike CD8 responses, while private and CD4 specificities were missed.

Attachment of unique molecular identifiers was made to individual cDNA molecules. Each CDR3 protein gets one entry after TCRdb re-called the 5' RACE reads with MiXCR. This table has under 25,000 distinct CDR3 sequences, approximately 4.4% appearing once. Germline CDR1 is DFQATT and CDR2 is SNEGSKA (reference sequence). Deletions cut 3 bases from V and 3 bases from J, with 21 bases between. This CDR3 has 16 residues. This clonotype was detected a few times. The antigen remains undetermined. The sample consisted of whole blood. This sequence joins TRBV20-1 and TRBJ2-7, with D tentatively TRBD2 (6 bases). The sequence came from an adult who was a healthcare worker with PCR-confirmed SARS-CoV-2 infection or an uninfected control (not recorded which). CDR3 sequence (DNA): TGCAGTGCTAGTTCCTTTTCGGCGGGGCTTAACTACGAGCAGTACTTC. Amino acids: CSASSFSAGLNYEQYF.